This TCR beta chain comes out of a study of CD4 and CD8 cells across lung adenocarcinoma regions. One entry per CDR3 protein, called by TCRdb with MiXCR from the PCR reads. Among 15,000 to 20,000 distinct CDR3 sequences listed, 50% were seen once. Looked up from germline, CDR1 is MNHNS and CDR2 is SASEGT. The length of the CDR3 is 16 residues. The patients had localized lung adenocarcinoma, a non-small cell subtype. In regard to this clonotype: A junction boundary mismatches the germline segment, possibly from a read error.

The sequenced material came from CD8+ T cells from the margin of a lung tumor. The rearrangement links TRBV6-1 to TRBJ2-3, with 8 bases matching TRBD2. The receptor was isolated from a male donor with lung adenocarcinoma. The CD4 and CD8 labels of this study may be unreliable. CDR3 in amino acids: CASRGGGGRDTETQYF. The CDR3 region has the DNA TGTGCCAGCAGGGGGGGCGGGGGGCGAGACACAGAGACGCAGTACTTT.